This entry describes one T cell receptor beta chain. Its specificity is not known. The donors were part of the validation cohort of more than 90 subjects. That cohort was separate from the first cohort, which comprised about 730 subjects. This record comes from a study of cytomegalovirus exposure and HLA in healthy donors. Study results and caveats: Altogether, around 160 TCR beta chains were recorded as cytomegalovirus-associated. There were a few CMV-associated chains whose specificity for CMV antigens was confirmed in vitro.

Generated by immunoSEQ multiplex PCR, the TCRdb table keeps only in-frame clones and is missing some. In the table there are under 200,000 clones, about three quarters of which are singletons. Sequencing was carried out using PBMCs. The TCR comes from a woman aged 25 to 45 in good health and CMV-seronegative.

CDR3 residues: CASLPRENTEAFF. The CDR3 DNA reads TGTGCCAGCCTGCCCAGGGAAAACACTGAAGCTTTCTTT. V usage is TRBV7-6 and J usage is TRBJ1-1, with D possibly TRBD1 on 5 matching bases. The germline V gene has CDR1 SGHVS and CDR2 FNYEAQ. Trimming removed 8 bases at V and 2 bases at J, with 12 bases between. There are 13 residues in the CDR3.